This T cell receptor beta chain appears in the sequencing data of a study of CD8 T cells in ankylosing spondylitis. Study observations and caveats: Prior literature has documented some motif variants in synovial fluid and blood from reactive arthritis. From matched ankylosing spondylitis synovial fluid, disease-linked clones were reportedly recovered at significantly enriched levels. Roughly eight highly homologous variants made up a TCR beta motif that seemed to typify ankylosing spondylitis blood.

Preparation of TCR beta libraries was done by quantitative 5'-RACE with molecular barcodes. TCRdb recomputed calls from the 5' RACE reads with MiXCR, one row per CDR3 protein. The sample consists of approximately 45,000 distinct CDR3 sequences, approximately 10% of them appearing once. For this clonotype: Its antigen is still unknown. Being one base from a much bigger clone, this may be a read error.

Sequencing was performed on blood, either unsorted or a sorted T cell fraction (not recorded which). This TCR was recovered from a male donor with ankylosing spondylitis or in good health (not recorded which).

The CDR3 DNA follows: TGCAGTGCTAACTGGGACAGGGGCAATGAGCAGTTCTTC. It yields the protein CSANWDRGNEQFF. The chain joins TRBV20-1 to TRBJ2-1; TRBD1 matches 10 bases. The CDR3 covers 13 residues. The germline V gene has CDR1 DFQATT and CDR2 SNEGSKA (reference sequence). V gave up 4 bases and J gave up 6 bases; unmatched junction bases: 3.